Below are 13 T cell receptor beta chains sequenced from a single sample in a study of T-cell memory formation after mild COVID-19. TCRdb analysed the 5' RACE reads with MiXCR anew, one entry per CDR3 protein. This table has just over 400,000 distinct CDR3 sequences, 23% appearing once. The sample was PBMCs or a T cell subset sorted from them (not recorded which). The receptors originated from an adult woman who had mild COVID-19 (a few samples of this study predate the infection). Cell type and time point are not known.

The rearrangement joins TRBV5-1 to TRBJ2-3; D is undetermined. Looked up from germline, CDR1 is SGHRS and CDR2 is YFSETQ. V lost 5 bases, J lost 0 bases, and 13 bases lay in between. The CDR3 runs to 15 residues. This CDR3 is CASRVTTTSTDTQYF. CDR3 DNA sequence: TGCGCCAGCAGGGTAACTACCACCAGCACAGATACGCAGTATTTT.

The chain is built from TRBV20-1 and TRBJ1-3; D not certain. The V gene's germline CDR1 is DFQATT and CDR2 SNEGSKA (reference sequence). CDR3 length: 14 amino acids. The ends were cut back, 4 bases at V and 2 bases at J, with 12 bases in the middle. In DNA form, the CDR3 reads TGCAGTGCTATCGCTTCGGCAACTGGAAACACCATATATTTT. It encodes CSAIASATGNTIYF.

This clonotype was seen a few times. This sequence joins TRBV7-2 and TRBJ2-1, with D possibly matching TRBD2 (6 bases). CDR1 is SGHTA and CDR2 is FQGNSA in the germline V gene. The CDR3 length is 14 residues. Trimming stripped 1 base from V and 8 bases from J, with 12 bases between. This CDR3 is CASSLVTGSYEQFF. CDR3 DNA: TGTGCCAGCAGCTTAGTTACCGGGAGTTATGAGCAGTTCTTC.

The chain recombines TRBV11-2 with TRBJ2-7, with D uncertain. CDR3 length: 13 residues. CDR1 SGHAT and CDR2 FQNNGV come from the germline V gene. The germline V and J ends were trimmed by 6 bases and 7 bases, with 16 bases remaining between them. CDR3 amino acids: CASRSSDPGEQYF. The CDR3 DNA follows: TGTGCCAGCAGGTCCTCGGATCCCGGGGAGCAGTACTTC.

This clonotype has only one observation. The chain combines TRBV5-5 with TRBJ1-2, with D unresolved. The V gene lost 2 bases and the J gene lost 5 bases, with 19 bases spanning the gap. Per the germline V gene, CDR1 is SGHKS and CDR2 is YYEKEE (reference sequence). The CDR3 totals 16 residues. CDR3 sequence (DNA): TGTGCCAGCAGCTTCTCACGAAGATTACACCCGTATGGCTACACCTTC. Protein product: CASSFSRRLHPYGYTF.

The chain is built from TRBV7-9 and TRBJ2-7, with D uncertain. CDR3 length equals 13 residues. The V gene lost 1 base and the J gene lost 5 bases, with 9 bases spanning the gap. The V gene's germline CDR1 is SEHNR and CDR2 FQNEAQ (reference sequence). The CDR3 region is CASSLERQNEQYF. CDR3 bases: TGTGCCAGCAGCTTAGAACGACAAAACGAGCAGTACTTC. Looking up the rest from reference TRBV7-9 and TRBJ2-7 gives the full variable domain: DTGVSQNPRHKITKRGQNVTFRCDPISEHNRLYWYRQTLGQGPEFLTYFQNEAQLEKSRLLSDRFSAERPKGSFSTLEIQRTEQGDSAMYLCASSLERQNEQYFGPGTRLTVT.

This sequence joins TRBV6-2 or TRBV6-3 and TRBJ2-2, with D maybe TRBD2 (5 bases). V was trimmed by 6 bases and J by 5 bases, leaving 16 bases between them. CDR1 is MNHEY and CDR2 is SVGEGT in the germline V gene. The CDR3 spans 15 residues. CDR3 in DNA: TGTGCCAGCAGCCCCGTCGAGGGCCAGACCGGGGAGCTGTTTTTT. This encodes CASSPVEGQTGELFF.

This chain connects TRBV9 to TRBJ2-1, with TRBD1 matching 7 bases. Trimming at V came to 0 bases and at J to 5 bases, leaving 8 bases not matched to a gene. CDR1 and CDR2 from the germline V gene are SGDLS and YYNGEE. The CDR3 is 16 residues long. The chain's CDR3 is CASSVALKGADNEQFF. CDR3 coding DNA: TGTGCCAGCAGCGTAGCATTGAAGGGGGCGGACAATGAGCAGTTCTTC.

This clonotype was seen only a few times. V usage is TRBV30 and J usage is TRBJ2-7, with TRBD2 matching over 7 bases. V dropped 4 bases and J dropped 3; count of bases not matched to a gene: 3. From germline, CDR1 is GTSNPN and CDR2 SVGIG (reference sequence). The CDR3 covers 12 residues. The CDR3 region has the DNA TGTGCCTGGAAAGGACTAGACTACGAGCAGTACTTC. Encoded protein: CAWKGLDYEQYF. The full variable domain, completed using reference TRBV30 and TRBJ2-7, is SQTIHQWPATLVQPVGSPLSLECTVEGTSNPNLYWYRQAAGRGLQLLFYSVGIGQISSEVPQNLSASRPQDRQFILSSKKLLLSDSGFYLCAWKGLDYEQYFGPGTRLTVT.

This clonotype was seen more than once but under ten times. The rearrangement joins TRBV4-1 to TRBJ2-7, with D perhaps matching TRBD2 (5 bases). Looked up from germline, CDR1 is MGHRA and CDR2 is YSYEKL. This CDR3 is 17 amino acids long. Trimming stripped 0 bases from V and 2 bases from J, with 17 bases between. The chain's CDR3 is CASSQDTRGYVTYEQYF. The CDR3 DNA sequence: TGCGCCAGCAGCCAAGATACACGCGGGTACGTGACCTACGAGCAGTACTTC.

This clonotype has more than one count but fewer than ten. Here the CDR3 DNA reads TGTGCCAGCAGTTATCTCCCAGATACGCAGTATTTT. Protein: CASSYLPDTQYF. The rearrangement joins TRBV12-3 or TRBV12-4 to TRBJ2-3; D is unresolved. This CDR3 comprises 12 residues. Trimming cost V 4 bases and J 4 bases, with 6 bases left between them.

The V call is TRBV7-6, the J call TRBJ2-2; D unresolved. Looked up from germline, CDR1 is SGHVS and CDR2 is FNYEAQ. The CDR3 is 14 amino acids. The V and J ends lost 0 bases and 1 base respectively, with 3 bases between them. The CDR3 region has the DNA TGTGCCAGCAGCTTAGCGTGGAACACCGGGGAGCTGTTTTTT. This codes for CASSLAWNTGELFF.

The chain combines TRBV7-9 with TRBJ2-1; TRBD2 matches 8 bases. The length of the CDR3 is 14 residues. After removal of 5 bases from V and 9 bases from J, the junction contained 9 bases not matched to a gene. From germline, CDR1 is SEHNR and CDR2 FQNEAQ (reference sequence). The CDR3 sequence: CASSVSGRSPEQFF. The CDR3 DNA reads as TGTGCCAGCAGCGTCAGCGGGAGAAGCCCTGAGCAGTTCTTC.